This T cell receptor beta chain was captured by sequencing in a study of T-cell reconstitution after alpha-beta-depleted transplantation in children. The study's findings and limits: Hyperexpanded clones declined; after one year, newly produced T cells mostly supplied diversity. High day-60 TCRbeta diversity in some patients came from surviving recipient T cells and thymic progenitors. At around two months after transplant, the alpha-beta T cells were reportedly derived from several hundred expanded clones that came from non-depleted graft cells.

Unique molecular identifiers were incorporated during preparation of the TCRbeta library. TCRdb reanalysed the PCR reads using MiXCR and keeps one entry per CDR3 protein. Counted here are 250,000 to 400,000 distinct CDR3 sequences, around 25% occurring once; the ten biggest clones make up approximately 9.9%. This clonotype showed up many times. Its antigen is not identified. The sequence was collected from a male patient younger than 18 who had a stem cell transplant for acute lymphoblastic leukemia, so the T cells may come from the graft donor. Sample: PBMCs, mostly from graft donor cells, taken 180 days after TCRalphabeta/CD19-depleted stem cell transplant.

Here the CDR3 reads CASSPGRSQETQYF. The CDR3 DNA is TGCGCCAGCAGCCCGGGACGGAGTCAAGAGACCCAGTACTTC. This chain connects TRBV5-1 to TRBJ2-5; either TRBD1 or TRBD2 may supply D (5 bases each). Germline V gene data show CDR1 as SGHRS and CDR2 as YFSETQ. V shed 4 bases and J shed 2 bases, with 12 bases lying between them. This CDR3 contains 14 residues.